Sequencing of this TCR beta chain was carried out in a study of control samples from healthy donors and cancer patients. Here immunoSEQ multiplex PCR was the method, and the copy in TCRdb shows in-frame clones only, minus some. The table shows some 120,000 clones, with over 75% occurring only once. The sequenced sample consisted of blood. This TCR was recovered from a man in his late teens or twenties in good health.

The CDR3 spells CASSTGDRTDTQYF. The DNA of the CDR3 is TGTGCCAGCAGCACAGGGGACAGGACAGATACGCAGTATTTT. The chain couples TRBV9 to TRBJ2-3, with 8 bases matching TRBD1. The J segment lost 3 bases and the V segment lost 4 bases, leaving 4 bases of the junction unmatched. CDR3 size: 14 residues. Germline assignment: CDR1 SGDLS and CDR2 YYNGEE.